A single sample gave rise to the 24 T cell receptor beta chains below, sequenced in a study of T cells after yellow fever vaccination. TCRdb independently ran MiXCR on the 5' RACE reads; one entry per CDR3 protein. Here the sample spans about 340,000 distinct CDR3 sequences, approximately 12% being singletons. Specimen: CD4+ T cells sorted from PBMCs, collected 15 days after the yellow fever booster vaccination. The source of these receptors is a man younger than 30 who received the YFV17D yellow fever vaccine.

This clonotype was seen a handful of times. The rearrangement uses TRBV6-6 and TRBJ1-2; D is perhaps TRBD1 (6 bases). From germline, CDR1 is MNHNY and CDR2 SVGAGI (reference sequence). The CDR3 totals 13 residues. The V end was cut by 0 bases, the J end by 12 bases, with 14 bases between. CDR3 in DNA: TGTGCCAGCAGTTACTCTAGGGAGGGGGTACACACCTTC. Translated, it gives CASSYSREGVHTF.

The chain carries TRBV14 and TRBJ1-4, with unresolved D. V was clipped by 0 bases and J by 2 bases, with 7 bases between them. This CDR3 spans 15 amino acids. CDR1 and CDR2 from the germline V gene are SGHDN and FVKESK. The CDR3 sequence is CASSQDHSTNEKLFF. CDR3 coding DNA: TGTGCCAGCAGCCAAGATCACAGTACTAATGAAAAACTGTTTTTT.

This clonotype was seen only a few times. The V call is TRBV7-2, the J call TRBJ2-2; a weak D match, TRBD2 (5 bases). Trimming removed 4 bases at V and 2 bases at J, with 11 bases between. CDR1 is SGHTA, CDR2 FQGNSA, per germline. The CDR3 length is 15 residues. CDR3 bases: TGTGCCAGCAGCTCCGGACTGGGAAACACCGGGGAGCTGTTTTTT. This encodes CASSSGLGNTGELFF.

This clonotype was seen a handful of times. V usage is TRBV7-3 and J usage is TRBJ2-3; D is unclear. There are 14 residues in the CDR3. From germline, CDR1 is SGHTA and CDR2 FQGTGA. The V end lost 3 bases, the J end lost 0 bases, and 7 bases lay between the germline ends. This chain's CDR3 is CASSFRSSTDTQYF. For the CDR3, the DNA is TGTGCCAGCAGCTTCCGATCTAGCACAGATACGCAGTATTTT.

The chain couples TRBV10-3 to TRBJ1-1, with TRBD1 matching 7 bases. Germline V gene data show CDR1 as ENHRY and CDR2 as SYGVKD. Unmatched junction bases numbered 18, after V lost 7 bases and J lost 7 bases. This CDR3 region has 16 residues. The CDR3 spells CAIKPDTAGGRREAFF. The CDR3 DNA is TGTGCCATCAAACCAGACACCGCAGGGGGAAGGCGTGAAGCTTTCTTT.

This chain joins TRBV10-3 and TRBJ2-4; D is undetermined. CDR3 length: 14 amino acids. Germline V gene lookup returns CDR1 ENHRY and CDR2 SYGVKD. V lost 3 bases, J lost 0 bases, and 6 bases lay in between. DNA of the CDR3: TGTGCCATCAGTGAAAGGACAGCCAAAAACATTCAGTACTTC. Translated: CAISERTAKNIQYF.

The CDR3 nucleotides are TGTGCCAGCAGTTATCACACTACAGATACGCAGTATTTT. Its protein product is CASSYHTTDTQYF. The rearrangement links TRBV6-6 to TRBJ2-3; D is unclear. From germline, CDR1 is MNHNY and CDR2 SVGAGI (reference sequence). The CDR3 runs 13 residues. V shed 3 bases and J shed 3 bases, with 7 bases lying between them.

Only a few counts were recorded for this clonotype. The chain is built from TRBV7-3 and TRBJ1-2, with D perhaps TRBD1 (5 bases). Germline V gives CDR1 SGHTA, CDR2 FQGTGA. The V and J ends lost 2 bases and 9 bases respectively, with 13 bases between them. This CDR3 has 13 residues. DNA of the CDR3: TGTGCCAGCAGCTTACGGCAGGGAAATAGCTACACCTTC. It encodes CASSLRQGNSYTF.

The gene calls are TRBV12-3 or TRBV12-4 and TRBJ1-2; no clear D gene. Deletions cut 6 bases from V and 8 bases from J, with 16 bases between. CDR3 length equals 13 residues. In DNA, the CDR3 is TGTGCCAGCAGGGTGCCTGGGGAACGGGGCTACACCTTC. Translated, it gives CASRVPGERGYTF.

This clonotype was observed at least ten times. This chain links TRBV11-3 with TRBJ2-5; 8 nucleotides line up with TRBD2. The CDR3 spans 14 residues. Unmatched junction bases numbered 5, after V lost 6 bases and J lost 2 bases. CDR1 SGHNT and CDR2 YENEEA come from the germline V gene. The CDR3 is CASSSGGAQETQYF. In DNA, the CDR3 is TGTGCCAGCAGTTCGGGGGGGGCACAAGAGACCCAGTACTTC.

This clonotype was seen a few times. The genes are TRBV4-1 and TRBJ2-4; 7 bases are shared with TRBD1. Germline-derived CDR1 and CDR2 are MGHRA and YSYEKL. With V trimmed by 1 base and J by 3 bases, 9 bases remained unmatched. The CDR3 runs to 17 residues. The CDR3 is CASSQVGRRTGKNIQYF. As DNA, the CDR3 is TGCGCCAGCAGCCAAGTGGGGCGTCGGACAGGCAAAAACATTCAGTACTTC.

A few counts support this clonotype. The chain combines TRBV24-1 with TRBJ1-2; D remains ambiguous. Germline V gene lookup returns CDR1 KGHDR and CDR2 SFDVKD. This CDR3 has 12 residues. Trimming cost V 3 bases and J 9 bases, with 10 bases left between them. The CDR3 loop is CATSDPYKSYTF. In DNA, the CDR3 is TGTGCCACCAGTGATCCGTACAAGAGCTACACCTTC.

This clonotype was detected a few times. The CDR3 DNA follows: TGTGCCAGCAGGATACTTAGCGGGGGGTACACCGGGGAGCTGTTTTTT. Translated, it gives CASRILSGGYTGELFF. The chain uses TRBV6-2 or TRBV6-3 and TRBJ2-2; 10 nucleotides align to TRBD2. The trim removed 6 bases at V and 3 bases at J, leaving 7 bases unmatched. CDR1 and CDR2 (germline): MNHEY, SVGEGT. The CDR3 extends over 16 amino acids.

V is TRBV30 and J is TRBJ1-5, with D maybe TRBD1 (6 bases). Germline V gene sequence: CDR1 GTSNPN, CDR2 SVGIG (reference sequence). Deletions cut 7 bases from V and 4 bases from J, with 17 bases between. This CDR3 has 14 amino acids. The CDR3 reads CAFGPGHQNQPQHF. In nucleotides, the CDR3 is TGTGCCTTCGGCCCGGGACACCAGAATCAGCCCCAGCATTTT.

This clonotype turned up a few times. The CDR3 loop reads CASSFDTNSPLHF. DNA for the CDR3: TGTGCCAGCAGCTTCGACACGAATTCACCCCTCCACTTT. The chain carries TRBV7-9 and TRBJ1-6; unclear D gene. This CDR3 region has 13 residues. The germline CDR1 and CDR2 sequences are SEHNR and FQNEAQ (reference sequence). Trimming removed 3 bases at V and 7 bases at J, with 7 bases between.

The rearrangement joins TRBV10-3 to TRBJ1-1, with a tentative D call TRBD1 (6 bases). V lost 10 bases to trimming and J lost 1 base, with 25 bases between them. CDR1 and CDR2 (germline): ENHRY, SYGVKD. The CDR3 contains 17 residues. The CDR3 region is CATHGTPFRASNTEAFF. CDR3 nucleotides: TGTGCCACTCACGGGACACCTTTTAGGGCTTCGAACACTGAAGCTTTCTTT.

This clonotype was seen many times. V and J are TRBV7-2 and TRBJ1-2; no clear D. The CDR3 consists of 12 residues. Trimming removed 5 bases at V and 8 bases at J, with 12 bases between. In germline, CDR1 is SGHTA, CDR2 FQGNSA. CDR3 sequence (DNA): TGTGCCAGCAGCCTAATGGGGAGGGGCTACACCTTC. It translates to CASSLMGRGYTF.

This clonotype was counted ten times or more. The chain is built from TRBV7-2 and TRBJ2-5, with D hard to call. The CDR3 consists of 14 residues. CDR1 is SGHTA, CDR2 FQGNSA, per germline. Trimming pared 1 base from V and 4 bases from J, leaving 10 bases between. The CDR3 region is CASSLGRLPETQYF. As DNA, the CDR3 is TGTGCCAGCAGCTTAGGACGATTGCCAGAGACCCAGTACTTC.

V usage is TRBV11-2 and J usage is TRBJ1-3; D possibly corresponds to TRBD1 (5 bases). The CDR3 sequence is 13 residues long. V lost 3 bases, J lost 4 bases, and 7 bases lay in between. Germline CDR1 SGHAT, CDR2 FQNNGV. The CDR3 region is CASSFQGGNTIYF. CDR3 nucleotides: TGTGCCAGCAGCTTTCAGGGAGGAAACACCATATATTTT.

This chain uses TRBV5-6 with TRBJ2-4, with a tentative D call TRBD2 (7 bases). Germline values: CDR1 SGHDT, CDR2 YYEEEE. The CDR3 consists of 16 residues. V dropped 1 base and J dropped 3 bases, with 14 bases sitting between them. The CDR3 DNA is TGTGCCAGCAGCTTGTTCGGGGGGCTAGTCAAAAACATTCAGTACTTC. It specifies CASSLFGGLVKNIQYF.

The chain couples TRBV4-3 to TRBJ2-2; possibly TRBD2 for D (7 bases). V lost 0 bases and J 6 bases, leaving 14 bases between the germline ends. Germline V gives CDR1 LGHNA, CDR2 YSLEER. This CDR3 has 16 amino acids. CDR3 in amino acids: CASSQEKGGAAGELFF. The CDR3, as DNA: TGCGCCAGCAGCCAAGAAAAAGGGGGGGCCGCCGGGGAGCTGTTTTTT.

The CDR3 reads CSARSVAGGTDTQYF. The CDR3 DNA sequence: TGCAGTGCTAGAAGTGTGGCGGGGGGCACAGATACGCAGTATTTT. The chain uses TRBV20-1 and TRBJ2-3; 7 bases align to TRBD2. Trimming cost V 2 bases and J 1 base; bases outside gene matches: 6. The germline gives CDR1 DFQATT, CDR2 SNEGSKA (reference sequence). The CDR3 has 15 residues.

Remarks on this clonotype: A junction boundary mismatches the germline segment, possibly from a read error. This chain connects TRBV7-9 to TRBJ1-2; TRBD1 aligns across 10 bases. The CDR3 totals 14 residues. Germline V gene lookup returns CDR1 SEHNR and CDR2 FQNEAQ (reference sequence). For the CDR3, the DNA is TGTGGCAGCAGCCCCGGACAGGGGGTGGGTGGCTACACCTTC. Translation gives CGSSPGQGVGGYTF.

CDR3 sequence reads: CAISVEVDNSPLHF. CDR3 sequence (DNA): TGTGCCATCAGTGTCGAGGTGGATAATTCACCCCTCCACTTT. This rearrangement joins TRBV10-3 to TRBJ1-6; no reliable D call. V was cut by 4 bases and J by 5 bases, with 9 bases left in between. The germline CDR1 and CDR2 sequences are ENHRY and SYGVKD. The CDR3 loop spans 14 amino acids.